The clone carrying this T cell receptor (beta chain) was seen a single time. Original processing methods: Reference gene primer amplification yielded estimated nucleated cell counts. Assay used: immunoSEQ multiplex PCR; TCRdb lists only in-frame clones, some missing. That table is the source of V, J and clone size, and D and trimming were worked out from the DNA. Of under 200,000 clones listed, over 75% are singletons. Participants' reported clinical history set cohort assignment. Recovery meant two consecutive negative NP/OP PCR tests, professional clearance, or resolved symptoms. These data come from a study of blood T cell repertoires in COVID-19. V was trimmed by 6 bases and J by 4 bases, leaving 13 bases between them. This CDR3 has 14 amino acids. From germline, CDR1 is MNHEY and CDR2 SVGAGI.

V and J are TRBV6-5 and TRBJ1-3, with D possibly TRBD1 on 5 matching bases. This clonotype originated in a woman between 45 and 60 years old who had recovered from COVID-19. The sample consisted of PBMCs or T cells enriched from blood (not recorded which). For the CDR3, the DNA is TGTGCCAGCAGAGAGACCAGGGTGGGAAACACCATATATTTT. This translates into CASRETRVGNTIYF.